This note documents a single T cell receptor (beta chain) sequence. Its antigen remains unidentified. The data are from a study of CXCR3-negative and CXCR3-positive naive CD8 T cells. Findings of the study overall: TRB CDR3s of CXCR3-positive naive cells were more hydrophobic than those of CXCR3-negative naive cells. The study found comparably high diversity in both naive subsets and much lower diversity in memory CD8+ cells.

Via 5' RACE with UMI labels, TRB cDNA libraries were prepared. TCRdb derives one entry per CDR3 protein from the 5' RACE reads, leaving out DNA. The repertoire table contains 120,000 to 150,000 distinct CDR3 sequences. All CD8+ T cell subsets were sorted in triplicate at fewer than 350,000 cells each. Naive CD8+ T lymphocytes were specified as CD45RO-CCR7+CD27+CD95-. The TCR sequence derives from a human donor in good health. Some clones in this sample may be carry-over from other donors' samples. Sequencing used naive CXCR3+ CD8+ T cells from blood. Sample subset: CD45RO-CCR7+CD27+CD95- naive CD8+ T cells expressing CXCR3 (TNR3+).

This CDR3 is CASSQSWRTSSYNEQFF. The genes are TRBV4-3 and TRBJ2-1. Germline V gives CDR1 LGHNA, CDR2 YSLEER. This CDR3 is 17 amino acids long.